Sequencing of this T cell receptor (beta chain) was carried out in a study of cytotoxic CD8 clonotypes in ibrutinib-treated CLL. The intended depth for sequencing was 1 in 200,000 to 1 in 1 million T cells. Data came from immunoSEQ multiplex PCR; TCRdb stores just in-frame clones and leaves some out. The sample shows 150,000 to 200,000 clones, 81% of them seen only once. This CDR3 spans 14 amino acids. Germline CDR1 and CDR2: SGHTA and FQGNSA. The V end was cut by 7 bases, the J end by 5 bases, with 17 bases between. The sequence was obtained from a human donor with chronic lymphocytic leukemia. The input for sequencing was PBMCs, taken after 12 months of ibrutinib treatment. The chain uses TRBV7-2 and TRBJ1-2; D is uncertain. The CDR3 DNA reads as TGTGCCAGCACCTTTCAATGGGGAGGTTATGGCTACACCTTC. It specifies CASTFQWGGYGYTF.